This T cell receptor (beta chain) was profiled in a study of prognosis after radiotherapy for stage I lung cancer. The overall study: With a biologically effective dose of at least 100 Gy, radiotherapy took the form of SBRT split into 3 to 5 fractions.

The table lists this clonotype with many counts. Genomic DNA was the source, and TCR beta CDR3 was amplified from it by two-round multiplex PCR. Individual primers that were specific to each TRBV and TRBJ gene served in first-round PCR. MiXCR, applied by TCRdb to the multiplex PCR reads, yields one record per CDR3 protein. The repertoire consists of about 23,000 distinct CDR3 sequences, with around two fifths occurring once and the leading ten covering 30% to 40%. The sequence came from a donor aged 50 or older with non-small cell lung cancer. This material consisted of PBMCs, taken before or after stereotactic body radiation therapy (not recorded which).

The DNA for the CDR3 is TGCAGTGCTAACTTGGGACTAGGGAACCAAGAGACCCAGTACTTC. Encoded protein: CSANLGLGNQETQYF. The rearrangement uses TRBV20-1 and TRBJ2-5; TRBD2 agrees at 8 bases. The V and J ends lost 4 bases and 0 bases, in that order; junction bases with no gene match: 7. There are 15 residues in the CDR3. Germline CDR1 is DFQATT and CDR2 is SNEGSKA (reference sequence).